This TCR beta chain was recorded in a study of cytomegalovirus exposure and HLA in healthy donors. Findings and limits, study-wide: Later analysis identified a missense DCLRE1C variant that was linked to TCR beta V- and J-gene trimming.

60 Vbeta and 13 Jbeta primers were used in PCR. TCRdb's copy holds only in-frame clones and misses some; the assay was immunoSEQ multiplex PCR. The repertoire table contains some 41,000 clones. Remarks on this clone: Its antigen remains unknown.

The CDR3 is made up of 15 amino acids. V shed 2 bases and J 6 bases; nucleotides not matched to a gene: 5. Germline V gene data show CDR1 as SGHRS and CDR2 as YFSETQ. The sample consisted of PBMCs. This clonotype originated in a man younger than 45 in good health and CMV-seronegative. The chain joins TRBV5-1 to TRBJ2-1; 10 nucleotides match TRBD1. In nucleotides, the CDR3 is TGCGCCAGCAGCTTCGGACAGGGGGGGGCCAATGAGCAGTTCTTC. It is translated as CASSFGQGGANEQFF.